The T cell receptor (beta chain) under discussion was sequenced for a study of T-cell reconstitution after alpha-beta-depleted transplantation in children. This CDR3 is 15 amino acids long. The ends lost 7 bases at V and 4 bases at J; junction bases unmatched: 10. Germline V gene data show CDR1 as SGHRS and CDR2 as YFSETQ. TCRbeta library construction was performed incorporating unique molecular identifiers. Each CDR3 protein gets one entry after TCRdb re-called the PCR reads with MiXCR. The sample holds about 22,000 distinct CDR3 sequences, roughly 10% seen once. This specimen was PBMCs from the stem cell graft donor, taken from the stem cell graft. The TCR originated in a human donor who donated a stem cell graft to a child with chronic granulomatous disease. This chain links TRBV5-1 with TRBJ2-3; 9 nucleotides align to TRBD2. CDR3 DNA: TGCGCCAGCGAACTAGGGACTAGCTTCGCAGATACGCAGTATTTT. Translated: CASELGTSFADTQYF.